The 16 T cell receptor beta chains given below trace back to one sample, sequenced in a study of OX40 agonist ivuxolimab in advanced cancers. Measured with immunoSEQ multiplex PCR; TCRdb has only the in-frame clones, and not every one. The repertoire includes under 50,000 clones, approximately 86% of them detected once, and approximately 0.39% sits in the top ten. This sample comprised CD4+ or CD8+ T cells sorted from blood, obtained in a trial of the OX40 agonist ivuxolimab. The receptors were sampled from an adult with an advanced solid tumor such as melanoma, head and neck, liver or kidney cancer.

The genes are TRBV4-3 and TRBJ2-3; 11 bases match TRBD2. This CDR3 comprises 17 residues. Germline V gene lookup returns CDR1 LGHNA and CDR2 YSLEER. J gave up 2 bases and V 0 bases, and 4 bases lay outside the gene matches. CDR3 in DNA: TGCGCCAGCAGCCAAGAGGTAGCGGGGGGGATCACAGATACGCAGTATTTT. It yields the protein CASSQEVAGGITDTQYF.

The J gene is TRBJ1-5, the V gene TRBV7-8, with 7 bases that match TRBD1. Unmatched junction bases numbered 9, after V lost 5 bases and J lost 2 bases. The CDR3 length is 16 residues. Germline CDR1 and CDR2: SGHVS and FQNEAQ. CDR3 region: CASSATTGNRNQPQHF. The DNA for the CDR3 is TGTGCCAGCAGCGCCACGACAGGGAATCGCAATCAGCCCCAGCATTTT.

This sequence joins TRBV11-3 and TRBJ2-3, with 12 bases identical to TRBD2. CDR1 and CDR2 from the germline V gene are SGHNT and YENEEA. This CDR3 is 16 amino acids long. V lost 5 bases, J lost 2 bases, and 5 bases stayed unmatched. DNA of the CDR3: TGTGCCAGCAGCCCCCGGACTAGCGGGAACACAGATACGCAGTATTTT. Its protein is CASSPRTSGNTDTQYF.

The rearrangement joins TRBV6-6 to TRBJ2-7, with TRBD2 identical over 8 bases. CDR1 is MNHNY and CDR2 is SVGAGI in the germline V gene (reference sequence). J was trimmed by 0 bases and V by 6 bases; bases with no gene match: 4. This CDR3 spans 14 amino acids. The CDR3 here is CASRSGSSSYEQYF. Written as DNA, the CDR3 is TGTGCCAGCAGGAGCGGGAGTAGCTCCTACGAGCAGTACTTC.

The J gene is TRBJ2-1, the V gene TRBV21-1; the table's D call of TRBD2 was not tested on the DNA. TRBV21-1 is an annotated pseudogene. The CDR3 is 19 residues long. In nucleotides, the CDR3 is TGTGCCAGCAGCAAAGATGGGGGGAACTACGATAGCTCCTACAATGAGCAGTTCTTC. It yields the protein CASSKDGGNYDSSYNEQFF.

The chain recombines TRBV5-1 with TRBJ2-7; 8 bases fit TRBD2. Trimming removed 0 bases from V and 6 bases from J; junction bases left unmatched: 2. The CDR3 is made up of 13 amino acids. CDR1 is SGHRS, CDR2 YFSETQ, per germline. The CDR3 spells CASSLGSGTEQYF. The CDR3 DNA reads TGCGCCAGCAGCTTGGGTAGCGGGACCGAGCAGTACTTC.

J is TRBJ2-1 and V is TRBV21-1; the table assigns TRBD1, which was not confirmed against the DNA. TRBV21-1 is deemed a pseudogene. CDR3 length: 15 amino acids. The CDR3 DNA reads TGTGCCAGCAGCATCTGGACAGGGGACTACAATGAGCAGTTCTTC. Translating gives CASSIWTGDYNEQFF.

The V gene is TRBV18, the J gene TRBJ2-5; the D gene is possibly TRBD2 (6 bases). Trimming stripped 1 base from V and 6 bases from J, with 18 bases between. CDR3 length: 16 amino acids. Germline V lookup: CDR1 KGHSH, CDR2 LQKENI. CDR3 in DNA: TGTGCCAGCTCACCACTTTCTGCCGGGACTGAAAAGACCCAGTACTTC. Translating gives CASSPLSAGTEKTQYF.

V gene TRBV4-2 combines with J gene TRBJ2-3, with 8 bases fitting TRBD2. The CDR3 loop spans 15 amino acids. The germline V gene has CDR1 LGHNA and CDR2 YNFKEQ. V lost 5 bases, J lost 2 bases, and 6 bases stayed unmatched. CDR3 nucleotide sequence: TGTGCCAGCAGCGGGGGACTAGACCCCACAGATACGCAGTATTTT. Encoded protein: CASSGGLDPTDTQYF.

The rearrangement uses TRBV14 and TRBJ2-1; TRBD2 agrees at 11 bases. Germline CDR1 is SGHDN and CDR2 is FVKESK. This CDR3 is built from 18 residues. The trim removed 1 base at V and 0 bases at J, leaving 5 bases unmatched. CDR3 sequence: CASSQVAGGPGSYNEQFF. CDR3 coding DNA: TGTGCCAGCAGCCAAGTAGCGGGAGGGCCGGGCTCCTACAATGAGCAGTTCTTC.

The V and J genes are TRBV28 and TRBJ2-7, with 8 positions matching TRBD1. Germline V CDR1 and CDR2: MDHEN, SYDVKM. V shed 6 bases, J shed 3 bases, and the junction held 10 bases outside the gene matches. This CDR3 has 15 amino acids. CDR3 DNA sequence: TGTGCCAGCAGCGACACGGCGGGACAGGTCTACGAGCAGTACTTC. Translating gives CASSDTAGQVYEQYF.

CDR3 protein: CASSAQGMGTNYGYTF. As DNA, the CDR3 is TGTGCCAGCAGTGCGCAGGGGATGGGTACTAACTATGGCTACACCTTC. The J gene is TRBJ1-2, the V gene TRBV2, with TRBD1 as a possible D gene (6 bases). CDR3 size: 16 residues. Per germline, CDR1 SNHLY and CDR2 FYNNEI. Trimming cost V 4 bases and J 0 bases, with 15 bases left between them.

As DNA, the CDR3 is TGTGCCAGCAGCTTGGGCGACAGAACGTCTGGAAACACCATATATTTT. Translation: CASSLGDRTSGNTIYF. The J gene is TRBJ1-3, the V gene TRBV5-4; D might be TRBD1 (5 bases). V dropped 0 bases and J dropped 1 base, with 11 bases sitting between them. This CDR3 has 16 amino acids. Germline values: CDR1 SGHNT, CDR2 YYREEE (reference sequence).

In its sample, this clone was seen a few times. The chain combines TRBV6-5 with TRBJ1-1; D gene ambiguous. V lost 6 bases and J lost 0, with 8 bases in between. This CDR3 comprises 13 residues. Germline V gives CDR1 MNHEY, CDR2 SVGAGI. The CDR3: CASRPHLNTEAFF. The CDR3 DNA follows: TGTGCCAGCAGGCCACACTTGAACACTGAAGCTTTCTTT.

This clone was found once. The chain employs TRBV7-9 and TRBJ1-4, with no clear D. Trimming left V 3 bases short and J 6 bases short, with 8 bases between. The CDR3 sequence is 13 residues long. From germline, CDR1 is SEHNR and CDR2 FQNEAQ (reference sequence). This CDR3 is CASSFVKDEKLFF. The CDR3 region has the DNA TGTGCCAGCAGCTTTGTTAAGGATGAAAAACTGTTTTTT.

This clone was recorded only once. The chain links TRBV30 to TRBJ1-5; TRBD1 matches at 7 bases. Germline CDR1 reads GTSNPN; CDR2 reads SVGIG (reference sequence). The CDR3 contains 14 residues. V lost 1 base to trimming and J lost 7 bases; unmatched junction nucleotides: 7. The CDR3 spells CAWSAPNRGQPQHF. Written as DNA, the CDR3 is TGTGCCTGGAGTGCCCCTAACAGGGGCCAGCCCCAGCATTTT.